A single sample is the source of the 17 T cell receptor beta chains below, sequenced in a study of blood T cell repertoires in COVID-19. The repertoire was sequenced with immunoSEQ multiplex PCR; TCRdb's copy has only in-frame clones and lacks some. The sample yields nearly 350,000 clones, approximately 91% seen once. Sequencing was done on a sample of peripheral blood. These receptors were obtained from a woman between 65 and 79 years old with COVID-19, enrolled during active disease.

In the case of this clone: Germline and junction disagree at one end, which may indicate a read error. The rearrangement links TRBV10-1 to TRBJ2-1; TRBD2 matches at 12 bases. The CDR3 totals 16 residues. Germline values: CDR1 WNHNN, CDR2 SYGVQD (reference sequence). The CDR3 DNA follows: TGCGCCAGCAGCAAGGGACTAGCGGGTCTTCGCAATGAGCTGTTCTTC. The encoded protein is CASSKGLAGLRNELFF.

V is TRBV27 and J is TRBJ2-2; possibly TRBD1 for D (5 bases). The CDR3 consists of 15 residues. CDR1 and CDR2 (germline): MNHEY, SMNVEV (reference sequence). V gave up 5 bases and J gave up 2 bases, with 12 bases separating them. The CDR3 DNA is TGTGCCAGCAGTCCCGGGTGGACAAACACCGGGGAGCTGTTTTTT. It encodes CASSPGWTNTGELFF.

This clone showed up just a few times. The V and J genes are TRBV9 and TRBJ1-6, with a tentative D call TRBD1 (6 bases). The CDR3 has 13 residues. Per germline, CDR1 SGDLS and CDR2 YYNGEE. The ends were cut back, 0 bases at V and 9 bases at J, with 7 bases in the middle. CDR3 in amino acids: CASSVEGGSPLHF. The CDR3 DNA follows: TGTGCCAGCAGCGTAGAAGGGGGTTCACCCCTCCACTTT.

This sequence joins TRBV10-3 and TRBJ1-4, with D possibly matching TRBD1 (6 bases). The CDR3 loop spans 13 amino acids. The V end lost 10 bases, the J end lost 1 base, and 10 bases lay between the germline ends. CDR1 is ENHRY, CDR2 SYGVKD, per germline. The CDR3 nucleotides are TGTGCCACACAGGGAGTAACTAATGAAAAACTGTTTTTT. Translated, it gives CATQGVTNEKLFF.

The chain has TRBV7-9 and TRBJ1-4; no clear D. Germline CDR1 reads SEHNR; CDR2 reads FQNEAQ (reference sequence). The CDR3 totals 14 residues. V dropped 4 bases and J dropped 7 bases, with 13 bases sitting between them. The CDR3 here is CASSSTEGGEKLFF. CDR3 nucleotide sequence: TGTGCCAGCAGCTCCACCGAGGGAGGTGAAAAACTGTTTTTT.

This clone was recorded once. The chain joins TRBV27 to TRBJ2-1, with 9 bases lining up with TRBD1. This CDR3 is 15 amino acids long. Germline V CDR1 and CDR2: MNHEY, SMNVEV (reference sequence). Germline trimming cut 6 bases from V and 7 bases from J; bases unmatched to any gene: 10. The CDR3 here is CASSPGQGRWNEQFF. The CDR3 nucleotides are TGTGCCAGCAGCCCGGGACAGGGAAGGTGGAATGAGCAGTTCTTC.

DNA for the CDR3: TGTGCCAGCAGACCCGACAGGGGTGGCGATCAGCCCCAGCATTTT. Protein sequence: CASRPDRGGDQPQHF. This chain uses TRBV2 with TRBJ1-5; TRBD1 aligns across 8 bases. The CDR3 is 15 amino acids. The V gene's germline CDR1 is SNHLY and CDR2 FYNNEI. Germline trimming cut 6 bases from V and 5 bases from J; bases unmatched to any gene: 9.

The gene calls are TRBV7-2 and TRBJ2-7, with TRBD1 identical over 9 bases. This CDR3 is built from 15 residues. Germline V lookup: CDR1 SGHTA, CDR2 FQGNSA. Trimming took 5 bases from V and 12 from J; bases not matched to a gene: 17. The CDR3 DNA reads as TGTGCCAGCAGCCCAGGCGCGGGACAGGGCGGTTCATGGTACTTC. Its protein product is CASSPGAGQGGSWYF.

The genes are TRBV19 and TRBJ1-5, with D possibly TRBD1 on 5 matching bases. The germline V and J ends were trimmed by 3 bases and 1 base, with 19 bases remaining between them. In germline, CDR1 is LNHDA, CDR2 SQIVND (reference sequence). The CDR3 consists of 18 residues. The CDR3 DNA reads as TGTGCCAGTAGTATGGAGAAGGGACTCATACGGAGCAATCAGCCCCAGCATTTT. Translation gives CASSMEKGLIRSNQPQHF.

This sequence joins TRBV2 and TRBJ2-1, with TRBD2 identical over 9 bases. V trimming: 8 bases; J trimming: 4 bases; junction bases outside the gene matches: 9. Germline values: CDR1 SNHLY, CDR2 FYNNEI. The CDR3 consists of 15 residues. This chain's CDR3 is CASDTSGGPYNEQFF. The CDR3 DNA reads TGTGCCAGCGATACCAGCGGGGGGCCTTACAATGAGCAGTTCTTC.

The V call is TRBV4-3, the J call TRBJ2-3; TRBD2 matches at 7 bases. This CDR3 contains 16 residues. The germline gives CDR1 LGHNA, CDR2 YSLEER. The junction had 5 bases not matched to a gene; V was cut back by 1 base and J by 1 base. CDR3 amino acids: CASSQVWGGGTDTQYF. CDR3 DNA sequence: TGCGCCAGCAGCCAAGTGTGGGGAGGGGGCACAGATACGCAGTATTTT.

The rearrangement uses TRBV7-2 and TRBJ1-2, with TRBD1 matching 8 bases. With 4 bases clipped from V and 3 bases from J, the junction kept 10 bases outside the gene matches. Germline loops: CDR1 SGHTA, CDR2 FQGNSA. The CDR3 runs to 16 residues. The CDR3 sequence is CASSSRGQGAHYGYTF. The CDR3 nucleotides are TGTGCCAGCAGCTCGAGAGGACAGGGAGCCCACTATGGCTACACCTTC.

The gene calls are TRBV5-6 and TRBJ1-1, with 8 bases that match TRBD1. Germline assignment: CDR1 SGHDT and CDR2 YYEEEE. Trimming took 3 bases from V and 6 from J; bases not matched to a gene: 4. The CDR3 has 13 amino acids. For the CDR3, the DNA is TGTGCCAGCAGCTCGCCGGGACAGGCTGAAGCTTTCTTT. Translation gives CASSSPGQAEAFF.

The chain recombines TRBV7-2 with TRBJ2-4; perhaps TRBD2 as D (7 bases). Trimming stripped 3 bases from V and 8 bases from J, with 8 bases between. The CDR3 spans 12 residues. Germline V gene sequence: CDR1 SGHTA, CDR2 FQGNSA. The CDR3 region is CASSFGGHIQYF. In DNA, the CDR3 is TGTGCCAGCAGCTTCGGGGGGCACATTCAGTACTTC.

The J gene is TRBJ2-3, the V gene TRBV5-1; TRBD1 matches 7 bases. This CDR3 is built from 15 residues. Looked up from germline, CDR1 is SGHRS and CDR2 is YFSETQ. The J segment lost 2 bases and the V segment lost 4 bases, leaving 7 bases of the junction unmatched. The CDR3 nucleotides are TGCGCCAGCAGCCCGGGACAGCGCTACACAGATACGCAGTATTTT. This gives the protein CASSPGQRYTDTQYF.

The rearrangement uses TRBV27 and TRBJ1-1; no definite D call. V lost 5 bases to trimming and J lost 3 bases, with 13 bases between them. Germline V gives CDR1 MNHEY, CDR2 SMNVEV (reference sequence). The CDR3 has 14 amino acids. CDR3 protein: CASSINPGYTEAFF. The CDR3 DNA sequence: TGTGCCAGCAGTATAAACCCGGGGTACACTGAAGCTTTCTTT.

This rearrangement joins TRBV28 to TRBJ1-1; perhaps TRBD1 as D (6 bases). This CDR3 is 16 amino acids long. V was pared by 1 base and J by 1 base, with 13 bases between. Germline V gene lookup returns CDR1 MDHEN and CDR2 SYDVKM. CDR3 sequence reads: CASSLFQGKWNTEAFF. The CDR3, as DNA: TGTGCCAGCAGTTTATTTCAGGGGAAGTGGAACACTGAAGCTTTCTTT.